This T cell receptor (beta chain) derives from a study of OX40 agonist ivuxolimab in advanced cancers. Looking at the study overall: Three partial responders included one hepatocellular carcinoma patient and two cutaneous melanoma patients.

Study conclusions and caveats: Researchers did not determine the expanded peripheral T cells' antigen specificity. Blood T cells, both CD4+ and CD8+, expanded clonally by week 6 at 0.1 to 3.0 mg/kg.

A word on this clone: Its matching antigen is unknown.

This CDR3 has 13 residues. Germline CDR1 is MNHNY and CDR2 is SVGAGI (reference sequence). V was shortened by 5 bases and J by 9 bases, with 14 bases between the two germline ends. TCRdb's table, derived via immunoSEQ multiplex PCR, lists solely in-frame clones and lacks some. The data hold 77,000 or so clones, with 89% observed a single time. This clonotype originated in an adult with an advanced solid tumor such as melanoma, head and neck, liver or kidney cancer. Sequencing used CD4+ or CD8+ T cells sorted from blood, obtained in a trial of the OX40 agonist ivuxolimab. The genes are TRBV6-6 and TRBJ1-5; D remains unclear. The CDR3 sequence: CASSAWQVGPQHF. For the CDR3, the DNA is TGTGCCAGCAGTGCGTGGCAGGTGGGGCCCCAGCATTTT.